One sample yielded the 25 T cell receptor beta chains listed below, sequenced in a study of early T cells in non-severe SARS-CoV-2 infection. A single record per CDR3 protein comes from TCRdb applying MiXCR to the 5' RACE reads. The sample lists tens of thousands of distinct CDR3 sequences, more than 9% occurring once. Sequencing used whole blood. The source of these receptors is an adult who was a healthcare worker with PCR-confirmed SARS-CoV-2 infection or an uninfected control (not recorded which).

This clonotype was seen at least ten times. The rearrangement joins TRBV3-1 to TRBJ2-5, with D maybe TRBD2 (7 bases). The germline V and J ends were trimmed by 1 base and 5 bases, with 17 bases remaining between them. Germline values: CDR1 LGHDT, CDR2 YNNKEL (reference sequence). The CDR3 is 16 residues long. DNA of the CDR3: TGTGCCAGCAGCCAAGCGGGGGGCCCTAGTGAGGAGACCCAGTACTTC. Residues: CASSQAGGPSEETQYF.

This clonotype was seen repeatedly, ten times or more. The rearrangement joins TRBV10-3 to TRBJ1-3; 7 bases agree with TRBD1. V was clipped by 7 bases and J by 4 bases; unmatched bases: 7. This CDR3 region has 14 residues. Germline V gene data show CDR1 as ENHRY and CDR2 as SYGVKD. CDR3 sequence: CAITSDRSGNTIYF. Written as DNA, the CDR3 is TGTGCCATCACCTCGGACAGGTCAGGAAACACCATATATTTT.

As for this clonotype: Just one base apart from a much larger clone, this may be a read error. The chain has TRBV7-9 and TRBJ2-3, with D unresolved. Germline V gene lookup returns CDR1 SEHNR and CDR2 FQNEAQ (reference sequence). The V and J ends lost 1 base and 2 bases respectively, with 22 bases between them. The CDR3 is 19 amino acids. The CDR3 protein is CASSLGVGGSPSDTDTQYF. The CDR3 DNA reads TGTGCCAGCAGCTTAGGAGTGGGCGGATCCCCCTCGGACACAGATACGCAGTATTTT.

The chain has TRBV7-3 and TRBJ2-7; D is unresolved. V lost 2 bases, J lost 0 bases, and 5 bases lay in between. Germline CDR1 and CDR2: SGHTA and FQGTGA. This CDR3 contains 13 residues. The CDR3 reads CASSLFGSYEQYF. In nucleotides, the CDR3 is TGTGCCAGCAGCTTATTCGGCTCCTACGAGCAGTACTTC.

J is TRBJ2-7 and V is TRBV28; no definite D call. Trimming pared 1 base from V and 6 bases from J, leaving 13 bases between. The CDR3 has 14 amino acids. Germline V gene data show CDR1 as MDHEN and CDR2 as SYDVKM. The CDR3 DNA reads TGTGCCAGCAGTTTATCATCCTTCGCATCCGAGCAGTACTTC. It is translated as CASSLSSFASEQYF.

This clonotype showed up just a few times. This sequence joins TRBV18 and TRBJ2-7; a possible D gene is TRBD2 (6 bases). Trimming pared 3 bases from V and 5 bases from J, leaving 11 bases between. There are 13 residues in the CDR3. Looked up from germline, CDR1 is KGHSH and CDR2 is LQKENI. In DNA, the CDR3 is TGTGCCAGCTCACCCACTAGCAGCAACGAGCAGTACTTC. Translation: CASSPTSSNEQYF.

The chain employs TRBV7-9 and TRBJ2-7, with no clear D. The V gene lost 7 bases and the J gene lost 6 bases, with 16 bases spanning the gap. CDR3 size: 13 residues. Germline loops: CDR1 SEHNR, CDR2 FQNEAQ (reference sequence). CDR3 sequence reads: CASNPPGAFEQYF. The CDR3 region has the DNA TGTGCCAGCAACCCACCGGGCGCCTTCGAGCAGTACTTC.

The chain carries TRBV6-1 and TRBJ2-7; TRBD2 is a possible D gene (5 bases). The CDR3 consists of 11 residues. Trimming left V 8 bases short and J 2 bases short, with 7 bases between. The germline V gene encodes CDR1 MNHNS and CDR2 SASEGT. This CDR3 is CASEGTYEQYF. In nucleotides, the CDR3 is TGTGCCAGCGAGGGAACCTACGAGCAGTACTTC.

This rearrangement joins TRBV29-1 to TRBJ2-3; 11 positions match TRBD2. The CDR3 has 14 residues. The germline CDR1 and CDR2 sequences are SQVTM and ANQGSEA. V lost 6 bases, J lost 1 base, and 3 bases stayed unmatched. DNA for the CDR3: TGCAGCGTCGAACTAGCGGGAGGCACAGATACGCAGTATTTT. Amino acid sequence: CSVELAGGTDTQYF.

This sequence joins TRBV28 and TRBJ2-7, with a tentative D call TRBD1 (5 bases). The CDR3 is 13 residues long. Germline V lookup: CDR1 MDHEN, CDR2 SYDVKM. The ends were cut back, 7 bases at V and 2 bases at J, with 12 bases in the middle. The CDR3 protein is CASTPGITYEQYF. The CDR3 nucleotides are TGTGCCAGCACACCAGGGATAACCTACGAGCAGTACTTC.

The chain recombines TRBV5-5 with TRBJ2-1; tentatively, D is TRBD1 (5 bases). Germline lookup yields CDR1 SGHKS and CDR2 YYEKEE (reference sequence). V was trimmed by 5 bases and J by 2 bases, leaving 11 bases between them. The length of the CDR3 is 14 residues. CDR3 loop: CASSSGFTYNEQFF. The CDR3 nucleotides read TGTGCCAGCAGTTCAGGGTTCACCTACAATGAGCAGTTCTTC.

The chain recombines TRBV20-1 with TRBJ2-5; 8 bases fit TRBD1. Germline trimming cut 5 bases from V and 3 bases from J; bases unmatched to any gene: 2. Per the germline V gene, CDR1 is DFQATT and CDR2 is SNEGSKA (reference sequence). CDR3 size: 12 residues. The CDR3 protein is CSAPDREETQYF. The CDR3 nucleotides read TGCAGTGCTCCGGACAGGGAAGAGACCCAGTACTTC.

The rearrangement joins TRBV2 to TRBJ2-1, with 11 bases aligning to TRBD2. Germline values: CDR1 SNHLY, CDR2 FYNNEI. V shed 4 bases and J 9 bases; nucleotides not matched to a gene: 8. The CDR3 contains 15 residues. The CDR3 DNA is TGTGCCAGCAGTGTGTTAGCGGGGGGGCGCGGTGAGCAGTTCTTC. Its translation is CASSVLAGGRGEQFF.

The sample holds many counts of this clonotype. The CDR3 DNA is TGCGCCAGCAGCCAAACAGGGGCAAATGAAAAACTGTTTTTT. It codes for CASSQTGANEKLFF. The chain has TRBV4-1 and TRBJ1-4; 7 bases match TRBD1. CDR3 length: 14 amino acids. Trimming took 2 bases from V and 5 from J; bases not matched to a gene: 2. Germline V lookup: CDR1 MGHRA, CDR2 YSYEKL.

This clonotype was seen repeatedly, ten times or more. The CDR3 bases are TGCAGCGTAAGGCAGAACACTGAAGCTTTCTTT. The encoded protein is CSVRQNTEAFF. The chain carries TRBV29-1 and TRBJ1-1, with no clear D. CDR1 and CDR2 from the germline V gene are SQVTM and ANQGSEA. The CDR3 has 11 amino acids. V was trimmed by 6 bases and J by 1 base, leaving 6 bases between them.

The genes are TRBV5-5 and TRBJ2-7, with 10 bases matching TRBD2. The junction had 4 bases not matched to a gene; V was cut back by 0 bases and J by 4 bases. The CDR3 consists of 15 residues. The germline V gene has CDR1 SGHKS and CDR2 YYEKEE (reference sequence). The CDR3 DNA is TGTGCCAGCAGCTTGGCTAGCGGGAGTATATACGAGCAGTACTTC. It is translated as CASSLASGSIYEQYF.

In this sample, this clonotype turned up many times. CDR3 sequence: CSARDEVGGSYEQYF. The DNA for the CDR3 is TGCAGTGCTAGAGACGAGGTGGGGGGCTCCTACGAGCAGTACTTC. This chain joins TRBV20-1 and TRBJ2-7; possible D gene TRBD2, 6 bases. V lost 0 bases and J lost 0, with 12 bases in between. This CDR3 has 15 amino acids. Germline V lookup: CDR1 DFQATT, CDR2 SNEGSKA (reference sequence).

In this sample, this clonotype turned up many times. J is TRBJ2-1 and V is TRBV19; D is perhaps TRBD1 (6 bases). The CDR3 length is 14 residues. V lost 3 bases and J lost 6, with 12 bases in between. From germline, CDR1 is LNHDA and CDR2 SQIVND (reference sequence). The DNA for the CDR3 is TGTGCCAGTAGTATCAGGGGACCACGCAATGAGCAGTTCTTC. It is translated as CASSIRGPRNEQFF.

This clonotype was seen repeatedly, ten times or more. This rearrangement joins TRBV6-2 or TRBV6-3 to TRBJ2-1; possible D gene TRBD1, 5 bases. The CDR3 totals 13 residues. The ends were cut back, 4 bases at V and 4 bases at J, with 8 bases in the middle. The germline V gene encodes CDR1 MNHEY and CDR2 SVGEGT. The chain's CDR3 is CASSWGEYNEQFF. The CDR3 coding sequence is TGTGCCAGCAGTTGGGGCGAGTACAATGAGCAGTTCTTC.

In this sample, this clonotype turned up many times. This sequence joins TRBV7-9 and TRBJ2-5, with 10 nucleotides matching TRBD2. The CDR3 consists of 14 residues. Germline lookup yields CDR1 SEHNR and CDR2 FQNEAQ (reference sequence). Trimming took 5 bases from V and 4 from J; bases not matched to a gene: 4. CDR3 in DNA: TGTGCCAGCAGCCCTGGACTAGCGGCAGAGACCCAGTACTTC. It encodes CASSPGLAAETQYF.

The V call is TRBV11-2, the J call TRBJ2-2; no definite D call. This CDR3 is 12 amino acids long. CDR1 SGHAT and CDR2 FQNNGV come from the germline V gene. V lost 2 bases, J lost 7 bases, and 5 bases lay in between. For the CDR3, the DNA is TGTGCCAGCAGCTTATTCGTCGGGGAGCTGTTTTTT. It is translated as CASSLFVGELFF.

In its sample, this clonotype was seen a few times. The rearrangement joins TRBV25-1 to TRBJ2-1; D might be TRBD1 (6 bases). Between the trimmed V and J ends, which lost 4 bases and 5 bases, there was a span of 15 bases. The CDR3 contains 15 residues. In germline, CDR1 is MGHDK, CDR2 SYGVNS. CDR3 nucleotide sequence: TGTGCCAGCAGTGGAACTACGAAGGGGGACAATGAGCAGTTCTTC. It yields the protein CASSGTTKGDNEQFF.

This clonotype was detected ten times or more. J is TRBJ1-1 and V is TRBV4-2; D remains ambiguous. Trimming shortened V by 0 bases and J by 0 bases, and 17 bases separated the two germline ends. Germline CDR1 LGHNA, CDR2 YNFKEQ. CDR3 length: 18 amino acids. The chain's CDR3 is CASSQDLVGGWMNTEAFF. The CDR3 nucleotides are TGTGCCAGCAGCCAAGATCTCGTTGGCGGGTGGATGAACACTGAAGCTTTCTTT.

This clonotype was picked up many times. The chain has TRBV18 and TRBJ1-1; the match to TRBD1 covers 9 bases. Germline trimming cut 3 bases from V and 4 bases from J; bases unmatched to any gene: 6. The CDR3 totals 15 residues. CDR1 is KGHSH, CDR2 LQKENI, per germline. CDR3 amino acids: CASSPSADRGTEAFF. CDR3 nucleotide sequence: TGTGCCAGCTCACCTTCCGCGGACAGGGGCACTGAAGCTTTCTTT.

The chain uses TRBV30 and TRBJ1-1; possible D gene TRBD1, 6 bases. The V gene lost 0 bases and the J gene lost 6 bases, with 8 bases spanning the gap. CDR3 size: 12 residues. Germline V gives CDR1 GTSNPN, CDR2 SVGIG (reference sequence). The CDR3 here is CAWSVQGPEAFF. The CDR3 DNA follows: TGTGCCTGGAGTGTACAGGGTCCTGAAGCTTTCTTT. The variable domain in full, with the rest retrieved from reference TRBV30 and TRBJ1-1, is SQTIHQWPATLVQPVGSPLSLECTVEGTSNPNLYWYRQAAGRGLQLLFYSVGIGQISSEVPQNLSASRPQDRQFILSSKKLLLSDSGFYLCAWSVQGPEAFFGQGTRLTVV.